These T cell receptor beta chains were read from a single sample in a study of T cells after yellow fever vaccination. MiXCR, run by TCRdb on the 5' RACE reads, gives a single entry per CDR3 protein. This table holds about 320,000 distinct CDR3 sequences, over 3.5% found once. The sequenced sample was PBMCs, obtained 15 days after the yellow fever booster vaccination. The receptors were sampled from a man aged 18 to 30 who received the YFV17D yellow fever vaccine. CDR3s include the opening cysteine and the closing phenylalanine or tryptophan. D genes are given only for firm matches. Size values are once, few and many counts, or a class for expanded clones, and some rows have none.

d_call	j_call	clone_size	v_call	cdr3_nt	cdr3_aa
-	TRBJ2-7	many	TRBV4-3	TGCGCCAGCAGCCAAGATCCCCTATCCGAGCAGTACTTC	CASSQDPLSEQYF
TRBD1	TRBJ2-7	-	TRBV6-1	TGTGCCAGCAGTGCCTCCGGGACAGGGTCCTACGAGCAGTACTTC	CASSASGTGSYEQYF
-	TRBJ1-2	few	TRBV6-2/TRBV6-3	TGTGCCAGCACCTCCCCCCCGTTTGGCTACACCTTC	CASTSPPFGYTF
-	TRBJ1-5	many	TRBV5-1	TGCGCCAGCAGCTTGGACTCCCCATACAATCAGCCCCAGCATTTT	CASSLDSPYNQPQHF
-	TRBJ2-1	many	TRBV4-3	TGCGCCAGCAGCCAAGCTCTATCCTACAATGAGCAGTTCTTC	CASSQALSYNEQFF
TRBD1	TRBJ1-2	-	TRBV4-3	TGCGCCAGCAGCCGAGACCGGGACAGAGACTATGGCTACACCTTC	CASSRDRDRDYGYTF
TRBD1	TRBJ1-2	many	TRBV5-1	TGCGCCAGCAGCTTGTCCACAGGGGTAGGAGGCTACACCTTC	CASSLSTGVGGYTF
-	TRBJ1-5	many	TRBV20-1	TGCAGTGCTAGACAGGATAGCAATCAGCCCCAGCATTTT	CSARQDSNQPQHF
-	TRBJ2-2	few	TRBV21-1	TGTGCCAGCAGCAAAACTACACGAGCGGGGGCCTTAAACACCGGGGAGCTGTTTTTT	CASSKTTRAGALNTGELFF
-	TRBJ1-1	many	TRBV6-5	TGTGCCAGCAGTATGAGCCAGGGAACGGATGAAGCTTTCTTT	CASSMSQGTDEAFF
TRBD1	TRBJ2-1	many	TRBV7-9	TGTGCCAGCAGACCGGGACAGGGCCCCAATGAGCAGTTCTTC	CASRPGQGPNEQFF
-	TRBJ2-3	-	TRBV9	TGTGCCAGCAGCGTAGCGGAGGATACGCAGTATTTT	CASSVAEDTQYF
-	TRBJ1-2	many	TRBV4-2	TGTGCCAGCAGCCCTTCCTTGACAGTCTATGGCTACACCTTC	CASSPSLTVYGYTF
TRBD2	TRBJ2-1	few	TRBV7-2	TGTGCCAGCAGCCCTCCTCCGGGGACTAGGTACGGTGAGCAGTTCTTC	CASSPPPGTRYGEQFF
-	TRBJ1-5	many	TRBV10-3	TGTGCCATCCGGGCTAATGGATATGGGAGCAATCAGCCCCAGCATTTT	CAIRANGYGSNQPQHF
-	TRBJ2-1	few	TRBV6-5	TGTGCCAGCAGTACCAGTGGGGGAAGGTCCTACAATGAGCAGTTCTTC	CASSTSGGRSYNEQFF
TRBD1	TRBJ2-6	-	TRBV28	TGTGCCAGCACCGGGACAGGGTTCATTGGGGCCAACGTCCTGACTTTC	CASTGTGFIGANVLTF
-	TRBJ1-2	few	TRBV5-1	TGCGCCAGCAGCGGCGACAGGCACCCAGCCGTCTACACCTTC	CASSGDRHPAVYTF
TRBD2	TRBJ2-1	many	TRBV6-2/TRBV6-3	TGTGCCAGCAGGCGGGGGGCGGGAGAGCAGTTCTTC	CASRRGAGEQFF
-	TRBJ2-2	few	TRBV6-1	TGTGCCAGCAGTGTTGGGGGATCGCGCACCGGGGAGCTGTTTTTT	CASSVGGSRTGELFF
TRBD1	TRBJ2-3	-	TRBV3-1	TGTGCCAGCAACCAGGGACAGTCGATTCATACGCAGTATTTT	CASNQGQSIHTQYF
TRBD1	TRBJ1-1	-	TRBV6-5	TGTGCCAGCACCGCAGCAGGGGGGGCGGATCGTGGAGCTTTCTTT	CASTAAGGADRGAFF
-	TRBJ2-5	few	TRBV5-1	TGCGCCAGCAGCTTGCAAGTTCAAGAGACCCAGTACTTC	CASSLQVQETQYF
-	TRBJ1-1	-	TRBV7-6	TGTGCCAGCAGCTCCCTGGGGGGGCCGGGTGAAGCTTTCTTT	CASSSLGGPGEAFF
-	TRBJ2-3	-	TRBV6-2/TRBV6-3	TGTGCCAGCAGAACCCACGATACGCAGTATTTT	CASRTHDTQYF
-	TRBJ1-3	few	TRBV27	TGTGCCAGCAGTTTAGAGCCCCCGAGGATGGGAGGAAACACCATATATTTT	CASSLEPPRMGGNTIYF
-	TRBJ1-2	few	TRBV4-3	TGCGCCAGCAGCCAAGAGGAGGGACAAGCTAACTATGGCTACACCTTC	CASSQEEGQANYGYTF
-	TRBJ1-6	few	TRBV27	TGTGCCAGCAGGTGGGCAGAATATAATTCACCCCTCCACTTT	CASRWAEYNSPLHF
-	TRBJ2-5	many	TRBV7-2	TGTGCCAGCAGCCCATTGGGGGGAGAGACCCAGTACTTC	CASSPLGGETQYF
-	TRBJ2-1	many	TRBV11-2	TGTGCCAGCAGAGATGATGAGCAGTTCTTC	CASRDDEQFF
TRBD2	TRBJ2-2	few	TRBV3-1	TGTGCCAGCAGCCATGCTCTTAGCGGGGGGAACACCGGGGAGCTGTTTTTT	CASSHALSGGNTGELFF
TRBD2	TRBJ2-5	few	TRBV7-6	TGTGCCAGCAGCCGTCCAAAAGCGGGGGACACACAAGAGACCCAGTACTTC	CASSRPKAGDTQETQYF
TRBD2	TRBJ2-1	few	TRBV12-3/TRBV12-4	TGTGCCAGCAGTGTCACTAGCGGGGTTAATGAGCAGTTCTTC	CASSVTSGVNEQFF
-	TRBJ2-1	many	TRBV7-8	TGTGCCAGCAGCGGACGGGACGTCTACAATGAGCAGTTCTTC	CASSGRDVYNEQFF
TRBD2	TRBJ2-2	many	TRBV6-5	TGTGCCACCATAGGACTAGCGCCCGGGGAGCTGTTTTTT	CATIGLAPGELFF